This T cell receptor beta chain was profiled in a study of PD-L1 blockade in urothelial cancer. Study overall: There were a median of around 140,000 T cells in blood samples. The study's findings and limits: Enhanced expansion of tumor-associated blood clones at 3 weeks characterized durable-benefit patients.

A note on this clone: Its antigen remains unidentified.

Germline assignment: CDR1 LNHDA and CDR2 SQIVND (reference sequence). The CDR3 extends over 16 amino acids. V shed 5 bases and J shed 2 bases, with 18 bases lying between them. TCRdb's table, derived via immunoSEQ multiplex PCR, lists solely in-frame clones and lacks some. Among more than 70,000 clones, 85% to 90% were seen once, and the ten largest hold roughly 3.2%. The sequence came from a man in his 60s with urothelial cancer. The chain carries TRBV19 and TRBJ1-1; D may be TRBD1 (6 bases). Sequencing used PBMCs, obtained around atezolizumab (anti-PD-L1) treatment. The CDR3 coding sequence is TGTGCCAGTAGTTCCCCTTACAGGGTTGTTAACACTGAAGCTTTCTTT. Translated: CASSSPYRVVNTEAFF.